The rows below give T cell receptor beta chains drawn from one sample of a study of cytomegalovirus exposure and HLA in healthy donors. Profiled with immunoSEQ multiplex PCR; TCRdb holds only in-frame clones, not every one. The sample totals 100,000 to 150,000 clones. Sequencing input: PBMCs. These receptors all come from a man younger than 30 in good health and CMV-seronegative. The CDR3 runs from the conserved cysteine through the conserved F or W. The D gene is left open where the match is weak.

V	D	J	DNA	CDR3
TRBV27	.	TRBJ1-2	TGTGCCAGCAGTGGTTATCGCCCCGTAGACAGCGCTTTCTATGGCTACACCTTC	CASSGYRPVDSAFYGYTF
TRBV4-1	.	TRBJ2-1	TGCGCCAGCAGCCAAAAAACGAGCTCCTACAATGAGCAGTTCTTC	CASSQKTSSYNEQFF
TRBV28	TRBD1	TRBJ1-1	TGTGCCAGCAGGGGACAGGCGGGCACTGAAGCTTTCTTT	CASRGQAGTEAFF
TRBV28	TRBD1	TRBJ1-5	TGTGCCAGCAGTCCACAGGGGACCGGCAATCAGCCCCAGCATTTT	CASSPQGTGNQPQHF
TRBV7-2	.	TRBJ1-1	TGTGCCAGCAGCGGCAGAATGAACACTGAAGCTTTCTTT	CASSGRMNTEAFF
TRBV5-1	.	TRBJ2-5	TGCGCCAGCAGCCTCATTGGTACTCAAGAGACCCAGTACTTC	CASSLIGTQETQYF
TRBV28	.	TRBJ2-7	TGTGCCAGCACCCGGGGGAGCCCCTACGAGCAGTACTTC	CASTRGSPYEQYF
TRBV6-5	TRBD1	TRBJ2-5	TGTGCCAGCAGTTACTCGGGACAGACAAGACAAGAGACCCAGTACTTC	CASSYSGQTRQETQYF
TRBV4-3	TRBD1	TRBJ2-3	TGCGCCAGCAGCCGAAGACAGGGGGCCACAGATACGCAGTATTTT	CASSRRQGATDTQYF
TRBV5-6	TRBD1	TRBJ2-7	TGTGCCAGCAGCCCGGGACAGGGGAACGAGCAGTACTTC	CASSPGQGNEQYF
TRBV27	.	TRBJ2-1	TGTGCCAGCAGTTTCGGGTCTGGGGCTAGTTGGGGCGGTGAGCAGTTCTTC	CASSFGSGASWGGEQFF
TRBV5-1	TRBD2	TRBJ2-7	TGCGCCAGCAGCCCGGGGACTAGGACGGGTTACGAGCAGTACTTC	CASSPGTRTGYEQYF
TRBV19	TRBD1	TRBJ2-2	TGTGCCGCCCCCCTTCGGGACAGACTCAACACCGGGGAGCTGTTTTTT	CAAPLRDRLNTGELFF
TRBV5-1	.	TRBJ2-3	TGCGCCAGCAGCTTCACACAGGGAAGCACAGATACGCAGTATTTT	CASSFTQGSTDTQYF
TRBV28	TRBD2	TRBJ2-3	TGTGCCAGCAGTTCCCCTGAGCGGGGCTACACAGATACGCAGTATTTT	CASSSPERGYTDTQYF
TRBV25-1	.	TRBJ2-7	TGTGCCAGCAGTGGACGGCCTAGCGATGATAAGCAGTACTTC	CASSGRPSDDKQYF
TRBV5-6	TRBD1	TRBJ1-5	TGTGCCAGCAGCACGGGACAGGGGCAGCCCCAGCATTTT	CASSTGQGQPQHF
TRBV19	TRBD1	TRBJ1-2	TGTGCCAGTAGTCCTGGACAGGGGGGTATCTATGGCTACACCTTC	CASSPGQGGIYGYTF
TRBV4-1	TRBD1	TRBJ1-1	TGCGCCAGCAGTCAACAGGGGAGTAGGACTGAAGCTTTCTTT	CASSQQGSRTEAFF
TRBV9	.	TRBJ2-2	TGTGCCAGCAGCGCCGGCGGGACAGCAAACACCGGGGAGCTGTTTTTT	CASSAGGTANTGELFF
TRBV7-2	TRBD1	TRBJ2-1	TGTGCCAGCAGCACAGACGGACAGGGATACAATGAGCAGTTCTTC	CASSTDGQGYNEQFF
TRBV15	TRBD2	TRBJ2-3	TGTGCCACCAGCACCCTAGCGGGAGGGAGCACAGATACGCAGTATTTT	CATSTLAGGSTDTQYF
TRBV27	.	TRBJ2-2	TGTGCCAGCAGGAGTTATCAGAACACCGGGGAGCTGTTTTTT	CASRSYQNTGELFF
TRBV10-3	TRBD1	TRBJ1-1	TGTGCCACGACAAACAGGGGTGCGAACACTGAAGCTTTCTTT	CATTNRGANTEAFF
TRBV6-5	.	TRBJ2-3	TGTGCCAGCAGTTTACCGGGGGCAGGGGGTACGCAGTATTTT	CASSLPGAGGTQYF
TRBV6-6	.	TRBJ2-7	TGTGCCAGCAGCACCTCCAGGGACGAGCAGTACTTC	CASSTSRDEQYF
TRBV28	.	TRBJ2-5	TGTGCCAGCAGCCATTACCTAGGACAAACGCAAGAGACCCAGTACTTC	CASSHYLGQTQETQYF
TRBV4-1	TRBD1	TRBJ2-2	TGCGCCAGCAGCCTTCCGGGACAGGGAGGGCCTCAACTGAACACCGGGGAGCTGTTTTTT	CASSLPGQGGPQLNTGELFF
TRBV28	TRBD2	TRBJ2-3	TGTGCCAGCAGTTTATATCCAGCGGGAGTTTCGGGGGATACGCAGTATTTT	CASSLYPAGVSGDTQYF
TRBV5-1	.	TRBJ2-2	TGCGCCAGCAGCCCGAGCAGGGGATTCAACACCGGGGAGCTGTTTTTT	CASSPSRGFNTGELFF
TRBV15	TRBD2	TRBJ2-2	TGTGCCACCAGTGCCGGGACTAGCGTTAACACCGGGGAGCTGTTTTTT	CATSAGTSVNTGELFF
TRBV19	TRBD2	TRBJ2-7	TGTGCCAGTAGTGTTGGGAGGGGCGGGAGGGCCTACGAGCAGTACTTC	CASSVGRGGRAYEQYF
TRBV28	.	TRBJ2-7	TGTGCCAGCACCCCAGGGGTCACCTACGAGCAGTACTTC	CASTPGVTYEQYF
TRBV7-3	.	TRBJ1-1	TGTGCCAGCAGCTTGTATGAGACAGGAGAAGCTTTCTTT	CASSLYETGEAFF
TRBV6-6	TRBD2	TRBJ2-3	TGTGCCAGCAGCGGACTAGCGGGAGGTGAAGATACGCAGTATTTT	CASSGLAGGEDTQYF
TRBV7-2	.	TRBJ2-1	TGTGCCAGCAGCTTCTCTGGGAGTGAGCAGTTCTTC	CASSFSGSEQFF
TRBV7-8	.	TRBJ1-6	TGTGCCAGCAGCTTAGTCCGTCCGGACAGAAATTCACCCCTCCACTTT	CASSLVRPDRNSPLHF